Sequencing of this T cell receptor beta chain was carried out in a study of T cell changes during pregnancy in multiple sclerosis. Germline values: CDR1 MDHEN, CDR2 SYDVKM. The CDR3 consists of 13 residues. Between the trimmed V and J ends, which lost 4 bases and 0 bases, there was a span of 7 bases. Generated by immunoSEQ multiplex PCR, the TCRdb table keeps only in-frame clones and is missing some. The sample lists approximately 21,000 clones; approximately 86% were seen once. Sample: CD8+ T cells from peripheral blood mononuclear cells, taken in the first trimester of pregnancy. The receptor's source is a female donor in good health, enrolled as a control in a pregnancy study. This chain connects TRBV28 to TRBJ2-7, with D perhaps matching TRBD2 (5 bases). In DNA, the CDR3 is TGTGCCAGCAGTTCTAGCCCCTCCTACGAGCAGTACTTC. Translating gives CASSSSPSYEQYF. Full variable domain (missing parts from reference TRBV28 and TRBJ2-7): DVKVTQSSRYLVKRTGEKVFLECVQDMDHENMFWYRQDPGLGLRLIYFSYDVKMKEKGDIPEGYSVSREKKERFSLILESASTNQTSMYLCASSSSPSYEQYFGPGTRLTVT.